This T cell receptor beta chain was sequenced during a study of blood T cell repertoires in COVID-19. Sequencing used immunoSEQ multiplex PCR; TCRdb keeps in-frame clones, though not all of them. The table lists 250,000 or so clones, about four fifths of them singletons. This clone turned up a few times. The CDR3 runs to 14 residues. Germline assignment: CDR1 MDHEN and CDR2 SYDVKM. The ends were cut back, 6 bases at V and 3 bases at J, with 15 bases in the middle. V usage is TRBV28 and J usage is TRBJ2-7, with D perhaps matching TRBD1 (6 bases). Sequencing was performed on peripheral blood. The receptor comes from an elderly man with acute or convalescent COVID-19. The CDR3, as DNA: TGTGCCAGCAGCTTACTACAGGGTGACTACGAGCAGTACTTC. It yields the protein CASSLLQGDYEQYF.